This is a list of T cell receptor beta chains from one sample in a study of blood T cell repertoires in COVID-19. Assay: immunoSEQ multiplex PCR; the TCRdb copy retains only in-frame clones and omits some. The table shows around 160,000 clones, with roughly nine tenths occurring only once. Sequencing was done on a sample of peripheral blood. These receptors all come from a man aged 60 to 69 with active or convalescent COVID-19. CDR3s include the opening cysteine and the closing phenylalanine or tryptophan. Each record gives: V gene, clone size, J gene, D gene, CDR3 protein, CDR3 DNA. A D gene is named only where the DNA matches it firmly. Rows give clone size only sometimes, using once, few, many, or a class for an expanded clone.

TRBV4-2	.	TRBJ1-6	TRBD1	CASSQETGGINSPLHF	TGTGCCAGCAGCCAAGAGACAGGGGGCATAAATTCACCCCTCCACTTT
TRBV5-4	.	TRBJ2-7	TRBD1	CASSLDPGGSSYEQYF	TGTGCCAGCAGCTTGGATCCAGGGGGCAGCTCCTACGAGCAGTACTTC
TRBV3-1/TRBV3-2	once	TRBJ1-2	.	CASSQVHREGGYTF	TGTGCCAGCAGCCAAGTTCACAGGGAAGGGGGCTACACCTTC
TRBV5-4	.	TRBJ2-7	.	CASSPPGLSYEQYF	TGTGCCAGCAGCCCGCCGGGACTTTCCTACGAGCAGTACTTC
TRBV27	.	TRBJ2-2	.	CASTSVSGELFF	TGTGCCAGCACTAGCGTATCCGGGGAGCTGTTTTTT
TRBV7-8	.	TRBJ2-3	.	CASSIYAATTDTQYF	TGTGCCAGCAGCATCTACGCGGCCACGACAGATACGCAGTATTTT
TRBV14	once	TRBJ1-6	.	CASSLLVSSYNSPLHF	TGTGCCAGCAGCCTACTCGTTAGCTCCTATAATTCACCCCTCCACTTT
TRBV6-6	few	TRBJ1-6	.	CASSYAGRHGALHF	TGTGCCAGCAGTTACGCAGGCCGCCACGGGGCCCTCCACTTT
TRBV18	.	TRBJ1-5	.	CASSPEPYFSNQPQHF	TGTGCCAGCTCACCAGAACCATACTTTAGCAATCAGCCCCAGCATTTT
TRBV5-1	.	TRBJ2-2	.	CASSLISGDTGELFF	TGCGCCAGCAGCTTGATCTCGGGGGACACCGGGGAGCTGTTTTTT
TRBV6-5	once	TRBJ2-5	.	CASSLGDQETQYF	TGTGCCAGCAGTTTAGGGGATCAAGAGACCCAGTACTTC
TRBV6-5	.	TRBJ2-3	TRBD2	CASSYRPSGRADTQYF	TGTGCCAGCAGTTATCGGCCTAGCGGGAGGGCAGATACGCAGTATTTT
TRBV3-1/TRBV3-2	once	TRBJ1-4	.	CASSRALGGAGEKLFF	TGTGCCAGCAGCCGAGCCCTGGGGGGGGCGGGTGAAAAACTGTTTTTT